The 28 T cell receptor beta chains below come from one sample, sequenced in a study of chemoradiotherapy in HPV16-positive cancers. Produced via immunoSEQ multiplex PCR; TCRdb's table is partial and in-frame only. This repertoire shows tens of thousands of clones, 90% found once; its top ten account for 2.5% to 4%. The sample here was blood, taken from a patient who underwent chemoradiotherapy. The receptors shown here come from a human donor with HPV-associated anogenital cancer.

With regard to this clone: A read error may produce the germline difference seen at one junction end. The chain carries TRBV7-7 and TRBJ2-2; D is undetermined. Looked up from germline, CDR1 is SSHAT and CDR2 is FNYEAQ (reference sequence). This CDR3 is built from 16 residues. Here the CDR3 reads CASSLSRTFNTGELFF. The DNA for the CDR3 is TGTGCTAGCAGCTTGTCAAGAACCTTCAACACCGGGGAGCTGTTTTTT.

V and J are TRBV9 and TRBJ1-2; D is ambiguous. The V gene's germline CDR1 is SGDLS and CDR2 YYNGEE. V was shortened by 0 bases and J by 7 bases, with 13 bases between the two germline ends. The CDR3 is 14 amino acids. As DNA, the CDR3 is TGTGCCAGCAGCGTAGACTCAGGAACCAGTGGCTACACCTTC. Translation: CASSVDSGTSGYTF.

The chain combines TRBV19 with TRBJ2-5, with D possibly TRBD2 on 6 matching bases. This CDR3 has 14 amino acids. Germline CDR1 is LNHDA and CDR2 is SQIVND (reference sequence). Trimming left V 3 bases short and J 5 bases short, with 13 bases between. The CDR3 DNA sequence: TGTGCCAGTAGTATGGGGGGAGAAGGGGAGACCCAGTACTTC. This sequence encodes CASSMGGEGETQYF.

V and J are TRBV11-3 and TRBJ1-1, with a weak D call TRBD1 (6 bases). The germline gives CDR1 SGHNT, CDR2 YENEEA. The germline V and J ends were trimmed by 5 bases and 2 bases, with 12 bases remaining between them. This CDR3 comprises 14 residues. CDR3 protein: CASSQTGINTEAFF. The CDR3 DNA is TGTGCCAGCAGCCAAACAGGGATTAACACTGAAGCTTTCTTT.

This clone has more than one count but fewer than ten. CDR3 DNA sequence: TGCGCCAGCAGTTTGACTAGCGGGGGGGCTCAGGAGACCCAGTACTTC. Translation gives CASSLTSGGAQETQYF. This sequence joins TRBV5-1 and TRBJ2-5, with 14 nucleotides matching TRBD2. The CDR3 length is 16 residues. Germline lookup yields CDR1 SGHRS and CDR2 YFSETQ. V lost 5 bases and J lost 5; bases outside the gene matches: 8.

The chain has TRBV7-9 and TRBJ1-5; tentatively, D is TRBD1 (6 bases). Trimming removed 4 bases at V and 0 bases at J, with 16 bases between. The germline gives CDR1 SEHNR, CDR2 FQNEAQ (reference sequence). The CDR3 extends over 17 amino acids. As DNA, the CDR3 is TGTGCCAGCAGCTGGGGCAGGGGAGGGGGTAGCAATCAGCCCCAGCATTTT. Translation gives CASSWGRGGGSNQPQHF. Full variable domain (missing parts from reference TRBV7-9 and TRBJ1-5): DTGVSQNPRHKITKRGQNVTFRCDPISEHNRLYWYRQTLGQGPEFLTYFQNEAQLEKSRLLSDRFSAERPKGSFSTLEIQRTEQGDSAMYLCASSWGRGGGSNQPQHFGDGTRLSIL.

The V gene is TRBV7-2, the J gene TRBJ1-2, with D perhaps matching TRBD1 (5 bases). V was cut by 3 bases and J by 1 base, with 9 bases left in between. The CDR3 loop spans 14 amino acids. CDR1 and CDR2 from the germline V gene are SGHTA and FQGNSA. The CDR3 is CASSFTGFNYGYTF. The CDR3 DNA sequence: TGTGCCAGCAGCTTTACAGGTTTTAACTATGGCTACACCTTC. Full variable domain (remainder filled in from reference TRBV7-2 and TRBJ1-2): GAGVSQSPSNKVTEKGKDVELRCDPISGHTALYWYRQSLGQGLEFLIYFQGNSAPDKSGLPSDRFSAERTGGSVSTLTIQRTQQEDSAVYLCASSFTGFNYGYTFGSGTRLTVV.

The genes are TRBV5-4 and TRBJ2-7; unclear D gene. Germline V gene lookup returns CDR1 SGHNT and CDR2 YYREEE (reference sequence). The CDR3 is 13 amino acids. Trimming took off 2 bases at V and 1 base at J, with 7 bases between the two ends. The CDR3 bases are TGTGCCAGCAGCTTCCCCTTATCCTACGAGCAGTACTTC. This codes for CASSFPLSYEQYF. Filled out from reference TRBV5-4 and TRBJ2-7, the complete variable domain reads ETGVTQSPTHLIKTRGQQVTLRCSSQSGHNTVSWYQQALGQGPQFIFQYYREEENGRGNFPPRFSGLQFPNYSSELNVNALELDDSALYLCASSFPLSYEQYFGPGTRLTVT.

V is TRBV15 and J is TRBJ2-6; no clear D gene. Per the germline V gene, CDR1 is LNHNV and CDR2 is YYDKDF (reference sequence). V was shortened by 5 bases and J by 0 bases, with 11 bases between the two germline ends. This CDR3 contains 16 residues. The CDR3 sequence is CATSVARLSGANVLTF. CDR3 DNA: TGTGCCACCAGCGTCGCTAGGCTCTCTGGGGCCAACGTCCTGACTTTC.

The chain uses TRBV9 and TRBJ1-1; no clear D gene. Germline CDR1 is SGDLS and CDR2 is YYNGEE. The CDR3 covers 13 residues. Trimming pared 0 bases from V and 4 bases from J, leaving 7 bases between. DNA of the CDR3: TGTGCCAGCAGCGTAGGAGGGTCCACTGAAGCTTTCTTT. The encoded protein is CASSVGGSTEAFF.

The chain uses TRBV19 and TRBJ2-1, with TRBD1 identical over 8 bases. CDR1 and CDR2 (germline): LNHDA, SQIVND (reference sequence). The CDR3 runs to 15 residues. V trimming: 7 bases; J trimming: 4 bases; junction bases outside the gene matches: 9. CDR3 amino acids: CASKSTGTGYNEQFF. The CDR3 nucleotides are TGTGCCAGTAAGTCCACCGGGACAGGTTACAATGAGCAGTTCTTC.

The chain is built from TRBV5-3 and TRBJ1-3; D is undetermined. TRBV5-3 is given ORF status, its function remaining uncertain. Trimming left V 3 bases short and J 0 bases short, with 7 bases between. The CDR3 has 14 amino acids. CDR3 in DNA: TGTGCCAGAAGCTCCCAGTTCTCTGGAAACACCATATATTTT. Its translation is CARSSQFSGNTIYF.

J is TRBJ2-7 and V is TRBV7-2, with TRBD2 matching 12 bases. Germline CDR1 reads SGHTA; CDR2 reads FQGNSA. The CDR3 has 16 amino acids. Germline trimming cut 5 bases from V and 4 bases from J; bases unmatched to any gene: 9. CDR3 sequence (DNA): TGTGCCAGCAGCCCTGATTCTAGCGGGAGGGCGTACGAGCAGTACTTC. It codes for CASSPDSSGRAYEQYF.

The genes are TRBV7-9 and TRBJ2-1; 11 nucleotides line up with TRBD2. V lost 3 bases and J lost 4; bases outside the gene matches: 5. In germline, CDR1 is SEHNR, CDR2 FQNEAQ (reference sequence). The CDR3 has 16 residues. The CDR3 sequence: CASSFGTSGGYNEQFF. As DNA, the CDR3 is TGTGCCAGCAGCTTCGGGACTAGCGGAGGGTACAATGAGCAGTTCTTC.

The chain uses TRBV4-2 and TRBJ2-1, with a tentative D call TRBD2 (5 bases). Germline loops: CDR1 LGHNA, CDR2 YNFKEQ. The CDR3 contains 15 residues. Trimming took 0 bases from V and 15 from J, leaving 21 bases between them. This CDR3 reads CASSQDREGGWAAFF. As DNA, the CDR3 is TGTGCCAGCAGCCAAGATCGGGAAGGTGGTTGGGCGGCGTTCTTC.

V and J are TRBV29-1 and TRBJ1-3, with 7 bases matching TRBD1. The CDR3 spans 15 residues. Germline V gives CDR1 SQVTM, CDR2 ANQGSEA. The V and J ends lost 7 bases and 0 bases, in that order; junction bases with no gene match: 9. CDR3 sequence: CSARQGSGSGNTIYF. The CDR3 nucleotides are TGCAGCGCTCGACAGGGATCAGGCTCTGGAAACACCATATATTTT.

The gene calls are TRBV5-4 and TRBJ2-5; D might be TRBD2 (6 bases). Germline CDR1 and CDR2: SGHNT and YYREEE (reference sequence). The V and J ends lost 2 bases and 9 bases respectively, with 14 bases between them. The length of the CDR3 is 13 residues. The CDR3 spells CASSFETGRSQYF. CDR3 nucleotides: TGTGCCAGCAGCTTCGAAACCGGGAGATCCCAGTACTTC.

This clone was found once. The chain is built from TRBV10-1 and TRBJ2-3, with TRBD1 matching over 9 bases. With 3 bases clipped from V and 2 bases from J, the junction kept 3 bases outside the gene matches. This CDR3 is 15 amino acids long. Per the germline V gene, CDR1 is WNHNN and CDR2 is SYGVQD (reference sequence). The CDR3 here is CASSEGTGYTDTQYF. The CDR3 DNA is TGCGCCAGCAGTGAAGGGACAGGGTACACAGATACGCAGTATTTT.

The chain carries TRBV20-1 and TRBJ2-7; possibly TRBD1 or TRBD2 for D (5 bases each). CDR3 length equals 11 residues. Germline CDR1 reads DFQATT; CDR2 reads SNEGSKA (reference sequence). Trimming removed 5 bases at V and 9 bases at J, with 14 bases between. In nucleotides, the CDR3 is TGCAGTGCTTCAGAGGGGCAGGGGCAGTACTTC. This codes for CSASEGQGQYF.

This sequence joins TRBV7-8 and TRBJ1-2; maybe TRBD1 (6 bases). V gave up 2 bases and J gave up 4 bases, with 14 bases separating them. Per germline, CDR1 SGHVS and CDR2 FQNEAQ. The CDR3 has 15 amino acids. CDR3 in amino acids: CASSLMGGLIYGYTF. In DNA, the CDR3 is TGTGCCAGCAGCTTAATGGGGGGGCTCATCTATGGCTACACCTTC.

CDR3 sequence: CACRDRGADTQYF. CDR3 DNA: TGTGCCTGCCGGGACAGGGGCGCAGATACGCAGTATTTT. The V gene is TRBV30, the J gene TRBJ2-3; 10 bases match TRBD1. Germline V gene sequence: CDR1 GTSNPN, CDR2 SVGIG (reference sequence). After removal of 6 bases from V and 4 bases from J, the junction contained 4 bases not matched to a gene. There are 13 residues in the CDR3. The full variable domain, rest sourced from reference TRBV30 and TRBJ2-3, is SQTIHQWPATLVQPVGSPLSLECTVEGTSNPNLYWYRQAAGRGLQLLFYSVGIGQISSEVPQNLSASRPQDRQFILSSKKLLLSDSGFYLCACRDRGADTQYFGPGTRLTVL.

The chain uses TRBV7-3 and TRBJ2-2, with 7 bases that match TRBD2. Germline values: CDR1 SGHTA, CDR2 FQGTGA. The J segment lost 0 bases and the V segment lost 5 bases, leaving 9 bases of the junction unmatched. The CDR3 runs 17 residues. The CDR3 spells CASSPSGILANTGELFF. The CDR3 DNA sequence: TGTGCCAGCAGCCCCAGCGGGATCCTCGCGAACACCGGGGAGCTGTTTTTT.

The CDR3 DNA is TGTGCCAGCAGCAACGGGGAAAACACCATATATTTT. It encodes CASSNGENTIYF. The J gene is TRBJ1-3, the V gene TRBV7-9; D is ambiguous. This CDR3 comprises 12 residues. Trimming left V 5 bases short and J 6 bases short, with 8 bases between. CDR1 SEHNR and CDR2 FQNEAQ come from the germline V gene (reference sequence).

The chain combines TRBV7-3 with TRBJ2-1; 9 bases fit TRBD1. Germline loops: CDR1 SGHTA, CDR2 FQGTGA. With 3 bases clipped from V and 8 bases from J, the junction kept 5 bases outside the gene matches. The CDR3 totals 14 residues. The CDR3 coding sequence is TGTGCCAGCAGCTTCGAAGGGACAGGGCATGAGCAGTTCTTC. Translating gives CASSFEGTGHEQFF.

The V call is TRBV30, the J call TRBJ1-1; perhaps TRBD1 as D (6 bases). CDR3 length: 12 residues. From germline, CDR1 is GTSNPN and CDR2 SVGIG (reference sequence). Written as DNA, the CDR3 is TGTGCATTAGACAGGTCAGGGACTGAAGCTTTCTTT. Translated, it gives CALDRSGTEAFF.

This clone was picked up one time. V and J are TRBV19 and TRBJ2-5, with D unclear. V was pared by 3 bases and J by 2 bases, with 10 bases between. The CDR3 extends over 14 amino acids. CDR1 and CDR2 (germline): LNHDA, SQIVND (reference sequence). CDR3 bases: TGTGCCAGTAGTATCTCAGGCGTGCAAGAGACCCAGTACTTC. Protein product: CASSISGVQETQYF.

About this clone itself: Sequence at one end of the junction differs from germline and may be a read error. The rearrangement uses TRBV7-7 and TRBJ2-5; D tentatively reads TRBD1 or TRBD2 (6 bases each). CDR1 and CDR2 (germline): SSHAT, FNYEAQ (reference sequence). The CDR3 is 13 amino acids. The CDR3 loop reads CASSSGASETQYF. As DNA, the CDR3 is TGTGCTAGCAGCTCGGGGGCTTCGGAGACCCAGTACTTC.

V gene TRBV29-1 combines with J gene TRBJ1-1, with D possibly being TRBD1 (5 bases). The germline V gene has CDR1 SQVTM and CDR2 ANQGSEA. V lost 0 bases, J lost 4 bases, and 9 bases lay in between. This CDR3 spans 13 amino acids. DNA of the CDR3: TGCAGCGTTGAAGATGGGGCGGTCACTGAAGCTTTCTTT. This gives the protein CSVEDGAVTEAFF.